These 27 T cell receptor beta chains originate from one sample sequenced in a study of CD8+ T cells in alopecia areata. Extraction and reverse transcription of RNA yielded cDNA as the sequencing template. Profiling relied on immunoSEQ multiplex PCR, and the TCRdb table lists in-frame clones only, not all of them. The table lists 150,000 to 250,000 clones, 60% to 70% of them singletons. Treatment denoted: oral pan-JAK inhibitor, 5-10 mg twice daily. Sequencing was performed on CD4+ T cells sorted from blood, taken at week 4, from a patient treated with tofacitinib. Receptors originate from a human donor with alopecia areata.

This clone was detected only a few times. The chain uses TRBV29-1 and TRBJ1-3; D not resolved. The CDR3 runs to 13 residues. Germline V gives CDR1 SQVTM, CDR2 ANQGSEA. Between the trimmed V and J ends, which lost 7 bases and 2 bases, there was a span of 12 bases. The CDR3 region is CSGGFGAGNTIYF. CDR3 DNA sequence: TGCAGCGGGGGTTTCGGCGCTGGAAACACCATATATTTT.

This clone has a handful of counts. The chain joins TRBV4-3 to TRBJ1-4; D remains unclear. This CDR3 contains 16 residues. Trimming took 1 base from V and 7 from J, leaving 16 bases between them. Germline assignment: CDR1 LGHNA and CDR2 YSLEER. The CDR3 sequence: CASSQVVGSEGEKLFF. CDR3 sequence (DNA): TGCGCCAGCAGCCAAGTAGTCGGGTCGGAGGGTGAAAAACTGTTTTTT.

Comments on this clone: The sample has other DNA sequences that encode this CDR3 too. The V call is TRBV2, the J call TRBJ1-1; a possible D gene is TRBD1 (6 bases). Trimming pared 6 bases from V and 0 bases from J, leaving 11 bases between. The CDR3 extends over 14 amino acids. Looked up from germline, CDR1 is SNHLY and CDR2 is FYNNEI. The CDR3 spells CASRTGQLNTEAFF. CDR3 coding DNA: TGTGCCAGCAGGACGGGACAATTGAACACTGAAGCTTTCTTT.

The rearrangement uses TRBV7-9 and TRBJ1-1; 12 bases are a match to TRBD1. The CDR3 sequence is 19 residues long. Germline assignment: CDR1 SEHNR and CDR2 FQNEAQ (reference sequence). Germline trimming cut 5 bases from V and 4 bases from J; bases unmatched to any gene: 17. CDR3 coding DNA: TGTGCCAGCAGCGTACTCCGGGACAGGGGGCCCACCGGGGGCACTGAAGCTTTCTTT. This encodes CASSVLRDRGPTGGTEAFF.

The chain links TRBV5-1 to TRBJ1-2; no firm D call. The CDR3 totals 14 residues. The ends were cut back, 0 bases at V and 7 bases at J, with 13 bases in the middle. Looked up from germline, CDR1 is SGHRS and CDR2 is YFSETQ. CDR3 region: CASSLAQPDRGYTF. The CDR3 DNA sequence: TGCGCCAGCAGCTTGGCCCAGCCAGATCGTGGCTACACCTTC. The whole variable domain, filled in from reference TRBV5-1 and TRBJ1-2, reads KAGVTQTPRYLIKTRGQQVTLSCSPISGHRSVSWYQQTPGQGLQFLFEYFSETQRNKGNFPGRFSGRQFSNSRSEMNVSTLELGDSALYLCASSLAQPDRGYTFGSGTRLTVV.

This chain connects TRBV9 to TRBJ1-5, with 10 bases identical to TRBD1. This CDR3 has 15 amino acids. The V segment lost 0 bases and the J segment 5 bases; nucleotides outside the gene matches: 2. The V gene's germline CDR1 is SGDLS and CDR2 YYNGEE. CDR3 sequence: CASSVEGTGDQPQHF. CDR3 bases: TGTGCCAGCAGCGTAGAAGGGACAGGGGATCAGCCCCAGCATTTT.

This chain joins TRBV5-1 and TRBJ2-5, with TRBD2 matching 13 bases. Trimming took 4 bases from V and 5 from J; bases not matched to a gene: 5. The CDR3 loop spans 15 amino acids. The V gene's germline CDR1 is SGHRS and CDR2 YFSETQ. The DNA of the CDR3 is TGCGCCAGCAGCCCGACTAGCGGGAGGACGGAGACCCAGTACTTC. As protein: CASSPTSGRTETQYF.

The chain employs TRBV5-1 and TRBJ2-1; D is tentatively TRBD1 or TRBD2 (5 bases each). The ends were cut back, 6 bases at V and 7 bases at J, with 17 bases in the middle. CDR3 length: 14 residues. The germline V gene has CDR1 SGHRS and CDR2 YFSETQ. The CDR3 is CASTPGLVGNEQFF. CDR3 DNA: TGCGCCAGCACCCCGGGGCTCGTTGGGAATGAGCAGTTCTTC.

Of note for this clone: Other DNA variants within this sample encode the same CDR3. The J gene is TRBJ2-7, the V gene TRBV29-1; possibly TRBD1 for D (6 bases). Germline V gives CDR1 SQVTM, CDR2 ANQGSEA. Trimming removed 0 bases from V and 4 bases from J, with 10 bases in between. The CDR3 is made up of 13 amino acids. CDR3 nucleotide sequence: TGCAGCGTTGAAGAGACAGGAGGTTACGAGCAGTACTTC. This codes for CSVEETGGYEQYF.

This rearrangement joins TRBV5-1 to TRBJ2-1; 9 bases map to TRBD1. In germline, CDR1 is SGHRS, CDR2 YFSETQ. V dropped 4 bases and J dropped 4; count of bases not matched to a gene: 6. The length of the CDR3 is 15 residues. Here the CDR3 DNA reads TGCGCCAGCAGCACGCGGACAGGGGATTACAATGAGCAGTTCTTC. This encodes CASSTRTGDYNEQFF.

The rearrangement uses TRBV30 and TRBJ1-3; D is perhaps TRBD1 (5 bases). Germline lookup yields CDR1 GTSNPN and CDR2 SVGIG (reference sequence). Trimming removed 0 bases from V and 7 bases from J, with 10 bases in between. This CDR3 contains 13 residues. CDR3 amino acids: CAWSVLGTNTIYF. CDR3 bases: TGTGCCTGGAGTGTACTTGGGACCAACACCATATATTTT.

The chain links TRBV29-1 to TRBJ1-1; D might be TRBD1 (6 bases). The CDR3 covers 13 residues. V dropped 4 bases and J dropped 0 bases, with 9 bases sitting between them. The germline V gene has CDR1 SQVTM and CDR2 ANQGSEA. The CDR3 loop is CSVAGQMNTEAFF. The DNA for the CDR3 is TGCAGCGTTGCAGGACAGATGAACACTGAAGCTTTCTTT.

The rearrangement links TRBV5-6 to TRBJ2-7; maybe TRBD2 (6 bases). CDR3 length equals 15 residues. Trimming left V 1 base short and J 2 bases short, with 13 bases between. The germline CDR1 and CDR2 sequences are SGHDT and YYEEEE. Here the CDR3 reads CASSLWAGSTYEQYF. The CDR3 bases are TGTGCCAGCAGCTTGTGGGCGGGGAGCACCTACGAGCAGTACTTC.

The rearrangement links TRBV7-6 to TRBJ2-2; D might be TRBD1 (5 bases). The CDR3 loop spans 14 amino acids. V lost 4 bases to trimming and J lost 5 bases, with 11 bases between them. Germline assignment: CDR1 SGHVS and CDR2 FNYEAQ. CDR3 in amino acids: CASSSMTETGELFF. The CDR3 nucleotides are TGTGCCAGCAGCTCCATGACAGAAACCGGGGAGCTGTTTTTT.

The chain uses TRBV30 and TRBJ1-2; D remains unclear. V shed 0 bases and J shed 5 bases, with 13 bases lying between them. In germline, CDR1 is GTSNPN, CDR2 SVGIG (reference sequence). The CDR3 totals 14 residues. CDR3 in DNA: TGTGCCTGGAGTGTAGTTCTGGCAGCTTATGGCTACACCTTC. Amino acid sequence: CAWSVVLAAYGYTF.

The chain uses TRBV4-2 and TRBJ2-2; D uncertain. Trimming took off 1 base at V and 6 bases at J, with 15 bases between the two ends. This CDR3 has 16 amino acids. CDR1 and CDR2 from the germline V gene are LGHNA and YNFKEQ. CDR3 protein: CASSQGPDRVPGELFF. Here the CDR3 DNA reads TGTGCCAGCAGCCAAGGTCCGGATCGAGTACCCGGGGAGCTGTTTTTT.

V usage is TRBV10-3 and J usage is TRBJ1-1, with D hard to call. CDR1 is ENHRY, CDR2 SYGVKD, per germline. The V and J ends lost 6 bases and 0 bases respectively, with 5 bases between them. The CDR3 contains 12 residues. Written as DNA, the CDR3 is TGTGCCATCAGGGGGATGAACACTGAAGCTTTCTTT. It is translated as CAIRGMNTEAFF.

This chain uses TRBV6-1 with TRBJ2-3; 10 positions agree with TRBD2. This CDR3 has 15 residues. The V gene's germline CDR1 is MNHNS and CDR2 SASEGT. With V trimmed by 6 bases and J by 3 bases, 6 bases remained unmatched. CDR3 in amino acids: CASRVAGGVTDTQYF. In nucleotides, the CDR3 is TGTGCCAGCAGAGTAGCGGGGGGCGTAACAGATACGCAGTATTTT.

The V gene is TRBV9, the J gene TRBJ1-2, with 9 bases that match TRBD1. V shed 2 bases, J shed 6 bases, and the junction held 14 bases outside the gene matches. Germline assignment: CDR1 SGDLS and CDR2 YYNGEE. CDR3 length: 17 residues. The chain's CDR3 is CASSVGTGQLTSNGYTF. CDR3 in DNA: TGTGCCAGCAGCGTTGGGACAGGGCAGTTGACTTCTAATGGCTACACCTTC.

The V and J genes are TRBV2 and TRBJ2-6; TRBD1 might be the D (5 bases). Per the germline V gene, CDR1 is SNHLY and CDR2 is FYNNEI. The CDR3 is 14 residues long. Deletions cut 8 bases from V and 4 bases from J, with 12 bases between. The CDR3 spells CASVDRTGANVLTF. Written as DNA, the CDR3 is TGTGCCAGCGTAGACCGGACAGGGGCCAACGTCCTGACTTTC.

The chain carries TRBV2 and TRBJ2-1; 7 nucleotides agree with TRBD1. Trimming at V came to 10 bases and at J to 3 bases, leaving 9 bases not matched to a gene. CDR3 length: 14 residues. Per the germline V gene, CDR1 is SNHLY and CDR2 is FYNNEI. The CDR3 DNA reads TGTGCCACCCTTCGGGACAGCTTCTACAATGAGCAGTTCTTC. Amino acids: CATLRDSFYNEQFF.

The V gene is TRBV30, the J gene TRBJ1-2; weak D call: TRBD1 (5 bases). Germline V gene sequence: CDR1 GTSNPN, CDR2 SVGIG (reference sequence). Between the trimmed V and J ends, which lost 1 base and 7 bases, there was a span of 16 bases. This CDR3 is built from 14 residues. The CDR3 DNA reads TGTGCCTGGAGTGGTAGGGGTCCATGGAGTGGCTACACCTTC. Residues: CAWSGRGPWSGYTF.

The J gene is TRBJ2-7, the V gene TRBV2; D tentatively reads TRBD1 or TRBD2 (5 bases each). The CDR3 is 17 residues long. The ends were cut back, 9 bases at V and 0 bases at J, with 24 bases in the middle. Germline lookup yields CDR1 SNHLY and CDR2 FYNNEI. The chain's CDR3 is CARGPQSSRGTSYEQYF. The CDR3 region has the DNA TGTGCCAGGGGGCCTCAGTCCTCCCGAGGGACCTCCTACGAGCAGTACTTC.

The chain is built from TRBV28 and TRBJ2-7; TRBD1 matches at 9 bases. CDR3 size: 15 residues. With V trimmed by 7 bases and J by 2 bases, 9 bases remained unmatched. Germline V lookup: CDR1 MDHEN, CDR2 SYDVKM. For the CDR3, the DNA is TGTGCCAGCACCCGGGGACAGGGATGGGCCTACGAGCAGTACTTC. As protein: CASTRGQGWAYEQYF.

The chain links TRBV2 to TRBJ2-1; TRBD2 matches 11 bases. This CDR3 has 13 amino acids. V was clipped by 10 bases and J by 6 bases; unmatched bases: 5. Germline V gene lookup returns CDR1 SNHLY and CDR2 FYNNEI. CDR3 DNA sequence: TGTGCCACCTTAGGACTAGCGGGCAATGAGCAGTTCTTC. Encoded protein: CATLGLAGNEQFF.

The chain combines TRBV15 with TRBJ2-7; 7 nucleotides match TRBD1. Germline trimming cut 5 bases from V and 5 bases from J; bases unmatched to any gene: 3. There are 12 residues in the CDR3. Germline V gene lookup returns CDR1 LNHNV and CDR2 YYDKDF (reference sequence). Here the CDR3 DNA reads TGTGCCACCAGCGGGGACAGCCACGAGCAGTACTTC. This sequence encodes CATSGDSHEQYF.

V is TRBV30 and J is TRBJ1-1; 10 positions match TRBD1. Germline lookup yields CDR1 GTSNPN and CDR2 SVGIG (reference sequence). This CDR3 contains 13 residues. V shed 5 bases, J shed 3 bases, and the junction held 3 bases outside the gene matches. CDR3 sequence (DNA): TGTGCCTGGGACAGGGGGCGTCACACTGAAGCTTTCTTT. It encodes CAWDRGRHTEAFF.